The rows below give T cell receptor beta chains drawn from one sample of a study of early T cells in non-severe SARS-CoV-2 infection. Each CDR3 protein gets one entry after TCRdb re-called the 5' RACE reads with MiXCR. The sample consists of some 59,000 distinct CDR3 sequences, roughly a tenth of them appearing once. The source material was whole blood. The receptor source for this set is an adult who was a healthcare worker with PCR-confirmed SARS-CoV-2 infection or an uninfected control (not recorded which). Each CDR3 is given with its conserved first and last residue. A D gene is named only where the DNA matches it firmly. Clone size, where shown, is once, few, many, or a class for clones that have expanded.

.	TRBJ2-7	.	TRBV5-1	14	CASSLADGYYEQYF	TGCGCCAGCAGCTTGGCGGACGGTTACTACGAGCAGTACTTC
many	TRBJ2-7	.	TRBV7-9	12	CASSIQGGEQYF	TGTGCCAGCAGCATACAGGGAGGAGAGCAGTACTTC
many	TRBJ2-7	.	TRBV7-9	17	CASSPPPHGGHSYEQYF	TGTGCCAGCAGCCCCCCTCCCCACGGGGGCCACTCCTACGAGCAGTACTTC
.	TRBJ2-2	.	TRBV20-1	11	CSASRPGELFF	TGCAGTGCTAGCCGCCCCGGGGAGCTGTTTTTT
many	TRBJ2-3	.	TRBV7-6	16	CASSLSEGLQYHTQYF	TGTGCCAGCAGCTTAAGCGAGGGACTCCAATACCATACGCAGTATTTT
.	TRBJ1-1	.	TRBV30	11	CAWSMNTEAFF	TGTGCCTGGTCCATGAACACTGAAGCTTTCTTT
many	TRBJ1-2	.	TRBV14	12	CASSQDIYGYTF	TGTGCCAGCAGCCAAGATATCTATGGCTACACCTTC
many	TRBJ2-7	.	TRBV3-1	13	CASSRLDSHEQYF	TGTGCCAGCAGCCGGTTGGACTCCCACGAGCAGTACTTC
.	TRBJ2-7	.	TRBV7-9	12	CASSPPGHEQYF	TGTGCCAGCAGCCCCCCGGGCCACGAGCAGTACTTC
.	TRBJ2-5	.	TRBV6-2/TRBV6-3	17	CASSYKTGKLFQETQYF	TGTGCCAGCAGTTACAAGACAGGCAAACTGTTCCAAGAGACCCAGTACTTC
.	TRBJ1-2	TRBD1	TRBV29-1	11	CSGGQEYGYTF	TGCAGCGGGGGACAGGAATATGGCTACACCTTC
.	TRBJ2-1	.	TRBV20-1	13	CSAEDFSYNEQFF	TGCAGTGCTGAGGACTTTTCCTACAATGAGCAGTTCTTC
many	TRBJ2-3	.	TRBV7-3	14	CATAVGPSTDTQYF	TGTGCCACCGCGGTCGGCCCTAGCACAGATACGCAGTATTTT
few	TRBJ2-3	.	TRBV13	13	CASSSLVSDTQYF	TGTGCCAGCAGCTCCCTTGTGTCAGATACGCAGTATTTT
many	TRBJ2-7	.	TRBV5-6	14	CASSRVESSYEQYF	TGTGCCAGCAGCCGAGTGGAAAGCTCCTACGAGCAGTACTTC
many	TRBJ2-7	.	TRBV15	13	CATSRDPGEEQYF	TGTGCCACCAGCAGAGATCCCGGGGAAGAGCAGTACTTC
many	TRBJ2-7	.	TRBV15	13	CATSRGQTYEQYF	TGTGCCACCAGCAGAGGCCAGACCTACGAGCAGTACTTC
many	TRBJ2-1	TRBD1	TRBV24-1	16	CATSDPGQGSYNEQFF	TGTGCCACCAGTGATCCGGGACAGGGGTCCTACAATGAGCAGTTCTTC
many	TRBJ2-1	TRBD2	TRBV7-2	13	CASSWGLAGGQFF	TGTGCCAGCAGCTGGGGACTAGCGGGGGGACAGTTCTTC
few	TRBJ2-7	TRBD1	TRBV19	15	CASSYGPGQGDEQYF	TGTGCCAGTAGTTACGGACCGGGACAGGGGGACGAGCAGTACTTC
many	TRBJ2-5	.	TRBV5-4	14	CASSLGGPKETQYF	TGTGCCAGCAGCTTGGGAGGACCGAAAGAGACCCAGTACTTC
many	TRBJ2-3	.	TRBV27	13	CASSVKITDTQYF	TGTGCCAGCAGTGTAAAGATTACAGATACGCAGTATTTT
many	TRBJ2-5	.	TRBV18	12	CASSPAGETQYF	TGTGCCAGCTCACCTGCCGGGGAGACCCAGTACTTC
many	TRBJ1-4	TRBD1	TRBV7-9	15	CASSLATGAVEKLFF	TGTGCCAGCAGCTTAGCAACAGGGGCGGTTGAAAAACTGTTTTTT
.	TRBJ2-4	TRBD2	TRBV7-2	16	CASSLGTSRTKNIQYF	TGTGCCAGCAGCTTAGGGACTAGCAGGACCAAAAACATTCAGTACTTC
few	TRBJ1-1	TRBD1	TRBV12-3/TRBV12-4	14	CASSPDRGRTEAFF	TGTGCCAGCAGCCCAGACAGGGGGCGGACTGAAGCTTTCTTT
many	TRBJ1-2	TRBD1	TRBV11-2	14	CASSLVQGASGYTF	TGTGCCAGCAGCTTAGTACAGGGGGCCTCAGGCTACACCTTC
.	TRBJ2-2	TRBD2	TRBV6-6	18	CASSYPPGLADVTGELFF	TGTGCCAGCAGTTACCCCCCCGGACTAGCGGACGTCACCGGGGAGCTGTTTTTT
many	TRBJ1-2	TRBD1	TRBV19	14	CASRLTGGVYGYTF	TGTGCCAGTAGGCTGACAGGGGGCGTCTATGGCTACACCTTC
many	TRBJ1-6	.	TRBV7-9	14	CASSPGEGWAPLHF	TGTGCCAGCAGTCCCGGCGAGGGTTGGGCACCCCTCCACTTT
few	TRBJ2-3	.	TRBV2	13	CASTRDHTDTQYF	TGTGCCAGCACCCGGGACCACACAGATACGCAGTATTTT
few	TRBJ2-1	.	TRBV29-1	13	CSEWDPDLSEQFF	TGCAGCGAGTGGGACCCGGACCTCTCTGAGCAGTTCTTC
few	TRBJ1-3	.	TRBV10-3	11	CAISDGNTIYF	TGTGCCATCAGTGATGGAAACACCATATATTTT
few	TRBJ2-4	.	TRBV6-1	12	CASIAPGNIQYF	TGTGCCAGCATTGCGCCTGGAAACATTCAGTACTTC
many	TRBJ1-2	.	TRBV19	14	CASSMGERSGGYTF	TGTGCCAGTAGTATGGGGGAGAGATCGGGCGGCTACACCTTC
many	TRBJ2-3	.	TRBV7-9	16	CASSLRASVSTDTQYF	TGTGCCAGCAGCTTAAGGGCTAGCGTTAGCACAGATACGCAGTATTTT
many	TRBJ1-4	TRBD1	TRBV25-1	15	CASSESGTGAFDLFF	TGTGCCAGCAGTGAATCAGGGACAGGCGCCTTCGATCTGTTTTTT
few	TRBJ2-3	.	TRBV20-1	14	CSAIVGGSTDTQYF	TGCAGTGCTATAGTCGGGGGTAGCACAGATACGCAGTATTTT
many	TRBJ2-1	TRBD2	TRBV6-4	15	CASSPLAGGGDEQFF	TGTGCCAGCAGCCCGCTAGCGGGGGGAGGGGATGAGCAGTTCTTC
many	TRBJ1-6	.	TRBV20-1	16	CSARDRRSSYNSPLHF	TGCAGTGCTAGAGATCGGAGGAGCTCCTATAATTCACCCCTCCACTTT
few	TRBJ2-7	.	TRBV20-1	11	CRADKNYEQYF	TGCCGCGCGGACAAGAACTACGAGCAGTACTTC
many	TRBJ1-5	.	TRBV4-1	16	CASRQGAGASNQPQHF	TGCGCCAGCAGACAAGGAGCAGGGGCCAGCAATCAGCCCCAGCATTTT
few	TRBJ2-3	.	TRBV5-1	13	CASSKGGADTQYF	TGCGCCAGCAGCAAAGGGGGGGCAGATACGCAGTATTTT
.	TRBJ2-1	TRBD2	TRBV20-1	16	CSARDRGLDHYNEQFF	TGCAGTGCTAGAGATAGGGGACTAGATCACTACAATGAGCAGTTCTTC
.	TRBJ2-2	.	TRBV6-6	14	CASSFNSNTGELFF	TGTGCCAGCAGTTTCAACTCGAACACCGGGGAGCTGTTTTTT
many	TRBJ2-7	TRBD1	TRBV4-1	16	CASSQDRDRPNYEQYF	TGCGCCAGCAGCCAAGACCGGGACAGACCAAACTACGAGCAGTACTTC
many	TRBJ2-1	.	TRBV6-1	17	CASRETDWAGAYNEQFF	TGTGCCAGCAGAGAGACTGACTGGGCTGGGGCCTACAATGAGCAGTTCTTC
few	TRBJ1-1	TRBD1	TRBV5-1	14	CASSGGQQNTEAFF	TGCGCCAGCAGCGGGGGACAGCAGAACACTGAAGCTTTCTTT
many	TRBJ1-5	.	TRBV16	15	CASSQYVRANQPQHF	TGTGCCAGCAGCCAATATGTCAGGGCCAATCAGCCCCAGCATTTT
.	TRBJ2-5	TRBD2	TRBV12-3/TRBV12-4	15	CASSSLAGGSQTQYF	TGTGCCAGCAGCAGCCTAGCGGGGGGGAGTCAGACCCAGTACTTC
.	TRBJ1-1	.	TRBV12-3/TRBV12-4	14	CASSYQGWDTEAFF	TGTGCCAGCAGTTATCAGGGGTGGGACACTGAAGCTTTCTTT
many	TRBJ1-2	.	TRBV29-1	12	CSVVYSNYGYTF	TGCAGCGTTGTGTATTCTAACTATGGCTACACCTTC
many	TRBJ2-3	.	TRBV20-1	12	CSARALADTQYF	TGCAGTGCTAGAGCCCTAGCAGATACGCAGTATTTT
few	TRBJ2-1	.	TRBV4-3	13	CASSQGSYNEQFF	TGCGCCAGCAGCCAAGGTAGCTACAATGAGCAGTTCTTC
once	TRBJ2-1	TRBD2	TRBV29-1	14	CSVDGRFSVHEQFF	TGCAGCGTTGACGGGAGGTTTTCGGTGCATGAGCAGTTCTTC